This T cell receptor beta chain was identified during a study of shared clonotypes between healthy human individuals. Overall study findings and caveats: Owing to a small donor count, the genetic and exposure-history diversity represented was limited. A reduction in generation probabilities was seen for non-shared clonotypes relative to those shared by all four donors.

CD45RO negativity and positive selection for CCR7 defined naive CD8 cells, a population that excluded terminally differentiated effector memory CD45RA+ cells. Germline V gene lookup returns CDR1 SEHNR and CDR2 FQNEAQ (reference sequence). The CDR3 length is 12 residues. Deletions cut 1 base from V and 9 bases from J, with 7 bases between. TCRdb's copy holds only in-frame clones and misses some; the assay was immunoSEQ multiplex PCR. Here the sample spans about 2.2 million clones, roughly 95% being singletons. Comment on this clone: What it binds is unknown. The same CDR3 can be traced to other DNA sequences in this sample.

This clonotype was obtained from a man younger than 35 in good health. Some clones in this sample may be carry-over from other donors' samples. The sequencing sample was made of naive CD8+ T cells from PBMCs. The chain couples TRBV7-9 to TRBJ1-5; the D is unclear. CDR3 amino acids: CASSLGSRPQHF. CDR3 coding DNA: TGTGCCAGCAGCTTAGGAAGCCGGCCCCAGCATTTT.